Sequencing of this TCR beta chain was carried out in a study of blood T cell repertoires in COVID-19. Study as a whole: The United States, Italy and Spain provided the acute and convalescent COVID-19 samples. PBMCs, B-cell-depleted T cells, or T cells provided the cDNA or gDNA that made up the material.

As originally analysed: How many nucleated cells were present was estimated from reference gene primer amplification. This table comes from immunoSEQ multiplex PCR, and its TCRdb copy is limited to in-frame clones, with some not included. That table furnishes V, J and clone size, whereas the DNA furnished D and trimming. The profile shows approximately 490,000 clones, less than 90% of them singletons. Trimming cost V 3 bases and J 2 bases; bases outside gene matches: 6. Germline V CDR1 and CDR2: SNHLY, FYNNEI. This CDR3 spans 15 amino acids. The receptor was isolated from a woman aged 55-69 years who had recovered from COVID-19. Material for sequencing was PBMCs or T cells enriched from blood (not recorded which). The chain couples TRBV2 to TRBJ1-2; 7 bases fit TRBD1. The CDR3, as DNA: TGTGCCAGCAGTGACCCTGGGACAGCGAACTATGGCTACACCTTC. Its protein is CASSDPGTANYGYTF.